The entry below gives a single T cell receptor beta chain sequence along with its context. The data were taken from a study of blood T cells in healthy people across ages. Turning to the study itself: Per every two T cells, about one barcoded beta molecule was captured by template switching.

From germline, CDR1 is MNHEY and CDR2 SMNVEV (reference sequence). The CDR3 runs to 14 residues. Germline trimming cut 7 bases from V and 5 bases from J; bases unmatched to any gene: 9. Primed by a sample-barcoded 5' primer and a J-beta primer mix, a second PCR proceeded for about 7 to 12 cycles. Each CDR3 protein gets one entry after TCRdb re-called the 5' RACE reads with MiXCR. The sample yields approximately 1,100,000 distinct CDR3 sequences, around 45% seen once. The specimen sequenced was blood. The rearrangement links TRBV27 to TRBJ2-7; the match to TRBD1 covers 9 bases. This clonotype was obtained from a woman aged 55-75 years in good health. For the CDR3, the DNA is TGTGCCAGCACCAAGGGCGGGACAGGGAACGAGCAGTACTTC. Protein sequence: CASTKGGTGNEQYF.